The rows below give T cell receptor beta chains drawn from one sample of a study of blood T cell repertoires in COVID-19. The method was immunoSEQ multiplex PCR; TCRdb's version includes in-frame clones alone and lacks a portion of them. This sample has some 77,000 clones; around 90% occur once, and the top ten carry 6.5% to 9.5%. Sample: peripheral blood. The receptors shown here come from a man younger than 40 with acute or convalescent COVID-19. The CDR3 runs from the conserved cysteine through the conserved F or W. A D gene is named only where the DNA matches it firmly. Size values are once, few and many counts, or a class for expanded clones, and some rows have none.

>TRBJ1-6|TRBV28|NA|NA
TGTGCCAGCAGGGCAGGGAATAATTCACCCCTCCACTTT
CASRAGNNSPLHF
>TRBJ2-7|TRBV4-3|NA|TRBD2
TGCGCCAGCAGCCAAGATACGAGACTAGCGGGCCCATACGAGCAGTACTTC
CASSQDTRLAGPYEQYF
>TRBJ1-1|TRBV7-9|few|TRBD1
TGTGCCAGCAGCTTAGGAAGGCCGGGACAGGGGGAGAACACTGAAGCTTTCTTT
CASSLGRPGQGENTEAFF
>TRBJ2-7|TRBV10-3|NA|TRBD1
TGTGCCATCACCGAGGGACAGTCACTCTACGAGCAGTACTTC
CAITEGQSLYEQYF
>TRBJ2-5|TRBV3-1/TRBV3-2|NA|NA
TGTGCCAGCAGCCATACAGGGAGGGGAGAGACCCAGTACTTC
CASSHTGRGETQYF
>TRBJ2-3|TRBV4-3|NA|TRBD1
TGCGCCAGCAGCCAAGCGGGGACAGTCGCAGATACGCAGTATTTT
CASSQAGTVADTQYF
>TRBJ1-2|TRBV5-1|NA|NA
TGCGCCAGCAGCAACCCCGGTGACAGTTATGGCTACACCTTC
CASSNPGDSYGYTF
>TRBJ1-1|TRBV18|once|NA
TGTGCCAGCTCACCACCGAGGGGGGGCGTGAACACTGAAGCTTTCTTT
CASSPPRGGVNTEAFF
>TRBJ2-2|TRBV11-2|NA|TRBD2
TGTGCCAGCAGTCGCGCCGGGACTAGTCACACCGGGGAGCTGTTTTTT
CASSRAGTSHTGELFF
>TRBJ2-1|TRBV6-5|NA|NA
TGTGCCAGCAGTTACTCGCTAGCTAATGAGCAGTTCTTC
CASSYSLANEQFF
>TRBJ2-7|TRBV30|NA|NA
TGTGCCTGGGCTAGATCAGGGGCACACGAGCAGTACTTC
CAWARSGAHEQYF
>TRBJ1-5|TRBV28|NA|NA
TGTGCCAGCAGTTGGGGAGGTTCAATGGGGCCCCAGCATTTT
CASSWGGSMGPQHF
>TRBJ2-7|TRBV28|NA|NA
TGTGTCGATGAGGGGGGGAGACCCTACGAGCAGTACTTC
CVDEGGRPYEQYF
>TRBJ1-1|TRBV5-5|NA|NA
TGTGCCAGCAGCTTGGTATCGAACACTGAAGCTTTCTTT
CASSLVSNTEAFF
>TRBJ2-7|TRBV4-1|once|TRBD2
TGCGCCAGCAGCCAAGATGGAGGACTAGCGGGAGCTTCTACCTACGAGCAGTACTTC
CASSQDGGLAGASTYEQYF
>TRBJ2-1|TRBV5-3|NA|NA
TGTGCCAGAAGCTTGGCTAGCAATGAGCAGTTCTTC
CARSLASNEQFF
>TRBJ2-3|TRBV19|NA|NA
TGTGCCAGTATCCGACAGTGCACAGATACGCAGTATTTT
CASIRQCTDTQYF
>TRBJ2-5|TRBV27|NA|TRBD2
TGTGCCAGCAGTCCTCTCTGGGGACTAGAGGAGACCCAGTACTTC
CASSPLWGLEETQYF
>TRBJ2-7|TRBV2|NA|TRBD1
TGTGCCAGCCGCGAGGGGGCGTACGAGCAGTACTTC
CASREGAYEQYF
>TRBJ1-2|TRBV6-5|NA|NA
TGTGCCAGCAAGCCTAGGGGTTTTAATGGCTACACCTTC
CASKPRGFNGYTF
>TRBJ2-2|TRBV7-2|NA|NA
TGTGCCAGCAGCGGCGAAGCGACTATGACCGGGGAGCTGTTTTTT
CASSGEATMTGELFF
>TRBJ2-3|TRBV10-3|NA|TRBD2
TGTGCCATCAGGGAAACTAGCGGGAGTGTAGATACGCAGTATTTT
CAIRETSGSVDTQYF
>TRBJ2-1|TRBV11-2|NA|TRBD1
TGTGCCAGCAGCACAGGGGGGAGTTATTACAATGAGCAGTTCTTC
CASSTGGSYYNEQFF
>TRBJ1-1|TRBV6-1|NA|TRBD1
TGTGCCAGCAGTGAGGGACAGGTGAAGACTGAAGCTTTCTTT
CASSEGQVKTEAFF
>TRBJ2-5|TRBV30|NA|NA
TGTGCCTGGAGAGGGGTCCAAGAGACCCAGTACTTC
CAWRGVQETQYF
>TRBJ2-7|TRBV27|NA|TRBD1
TGTGCCAGCAGCCGTATCGGGACAGGGGGCTCCCACGAGCAGTACTTC
CASSRIGTGGSHEQYF
>TRBJ2-1|TRBV19|once|NA
TGTGCCAGTAGTACGGAGCGACTATACAATGAGCAGTTCTTC
CASSTERLYNEQFF
>TRBJ2-7|TRBV20-1|NA|NA
TGCAGTGCTAGTTGGGGGGTCCACGAGCAGTACTTC
CSASWGVHEQYF
>TRBJ1-2|TRBV25-1|NA|NA
TGTGCCAGCAGTGCAGGGGCCGGTGGCTACACCTTC
CASSAGAGGYTF
>TRBJ2-1|TRBV2|NA|TRBD2
TGTGCCAGCCTAGCGGGAGTGGAGGAGCAGTTCTTC
CASLAGVEEQFF
>TRBJ1-1|TRBV7-2|NA|NA
TGTGCCAGCAGCTTAGACAGCAACACTGAAGCTTTCTTT
CASSLDSNTEAFF
>TRBJ1-1|TRBV5-1|NA|NA
TGCGCCAGCAGGAAACGCCCGGGGACTGAAGCTTTCTTT
CASRKRPGTEAFF
>TRBJ2-7|TRBV20-1|NA|NA
TGCAGTGCAAAACTAGCCTACGAGCAGTACTTC
CSAKLAYEQYF
>TRBJ1-2|TRBV12-3/TRBV12-4|NA|NA
TGTGCCAGCAGTCTAAATGTTGGCTATGGCTACACCTTC
CASSLNVGYGYTF
>TRBJ2-5|TRBV7-2|NA|NA
TGTGCCAGCAGCTTTGGAGGCTCCAAAGAGACCCAGTACTTC
CASSFGGSKETQYF
>TRBJ2-3|TRBV4-2|NA|TRBD2
TGTGCCAGCTCTGAGAGACTAGCGATAGATACGCAGTATTTT
CASSERLAIDTQYF
>TRBJ2-1|TRBV6-5|NA|TRBD2
TGTGCCAGCAGTTTACTAAGTAGCGGGAGGAACAATGAGCAGTTCTTC
CASSLLSSGRNNEQFF
>TRBJ1-6|TRBV4-1|many|NA
TGCGCCAGCAGCCAAGACGCAAACGGTTCACCCCTCCACTTT
CASSQDANGSPLHF
>TRBJ2-2|TRBV21-1|NA|NA
TGTGCCAGCAGCAACACTAGCGGGAGGGTGAACACCGGGGAGCTGTTTTTT
CASSNTSGRVNTGELFF
>TRBJ1-1|TRBV11-2|NA|TRBD1
TGTGCCAGCAGCTTAGGCGCCGGGACAGTGATGAACACTGAAGCTTTCTTT
CASSLGAGTVMNTEAFF
>TRBJ1-2|TRBV5-1|NA|TRBD1
TGCGCCAGCAGGACAGGGGACCGCTATGGCTACACCTTC
CASRTGDRYGYTF
>TRBJ1-5|TRBV5-1|NA|NA
TGCGCCAGCAGCTTGCTAGGTAATTCCAATCAGCCCCAGCATTTT
CASSLLGNSNQPQHF
>TRBJ2-1|TRBV9|once|NA
TGTGCCAGCAGCGTAGCTACAGGCTACAATGAGCAGTTCTTC
CASSVATGYNEQFF
>TRBJ2-3|TRBV28|NA|NA
TGTGCCAGCAGGCCGGCTGGCTTAATAGCCACAGATACGCAGTATTTT
CASRPAGLIATDTQYF
>TRBJ2-1|TRBV29-1|NA|TRBD2
TGCAGCGTTGTGACGGGAGGGGGGTACAATGAGCAGTTCTTC
CSVVTGGGYNEQFF
>TRBJ1-1|TRBV29-1|NA|NA
TGCAGCGCCATAGGGACAACGGAGAGAGCTTTCTTT
CSAIGTTERAFF
>TRBJ1-1|TRBV3-1/TRBV3-2|NA|TRBD1
TGTGCCAGCAGCTCCCGGGACAGGGTGAGTGAAGCTTTCTTT
CASSSRDRVSEAFF
>TRBJ2-7|TRBV5-4|few|TRBD2
TGTGCCAGCAGCTTGAGTCCGGGACTAGCGGGAGTCTCGTACGAGCAGTACTTC
CASSLSPGLAGVSYEQYF
>TRBJ2-1|TRBV7-8|NA|NA
TGTGCCAGCAGCCTCTCCCCCTACAATGAGCAGTTCTTC
CASSLSPYNEQFF
>TRBJ1-4|TRBV4-1|NA|TRBD1
TGCGCCAGCAGCCGTGGACAGGGACTTTTTGAAAAACTGTTTTTT
CASSRGQGLFEKLFF